This T cell receptor beta chain was documented in a study of shared clonotypes between healthy human individuals. V gave up 0 bases and J gave up 6 bases, with 11 bases separating them. Germline V gene sequence: CDR1 LNHDA, CDR2 SQIVND (reference sequence). The CDR3 contains 15 residues. Repertoires were generated with immunoSEQ multiplex PCR, while TCRdb's copy carries only in-frame clones and drops some. The data show fewer than 850,000 clones, approximately 79% seen once. In the case of this clone: The target antigen is unknown.

Points from the study as a whole: Rarefaction curves obtained for sorted subsets showed sequencing incomplete despite large depth. Donors were few, which limited the genetic and exposure-history diversity represented.

This sequence joins TRBV19 and TRBJ1-4; D call uncertain. This TCR was sampled from a woman between 25 and 40 years old in good health. Source material: memory CD4+ T cells sorted from blood. As for subset: CD45RA-negative fraction. The CDR3 DNA sequence: TGTGCCAGTAGTATAGATAACAGCCCCTATGAAAAACTGTTTTTT. It encodes CASSIDNSPYEKLFF.